Listed here are 15 T cell receptor beta chains from one sample, sequenced in a study of tumor-infiltrating lymphocytes in primary liver carcinoma. Researchers generated TCR beta cDNA from roughly 510 ng of total RNA, relying on a constant-region primer. Nested multiplex PCR, run for three rounds with slightly modified ARM-PCR, yielded TCR beta libraries. In the first two PCR rounds, TRBV1-TRBV30 forward primers were paired with a C-beta reverse primer, and each round lasted 10 cycles. Each CDR3 protein gets one entry after TCRdb re-called the multiplex PCR reads with MiXCR. This sample has roughly 190,000 distinct CDR3 sequences, with around four fifths found just once. The source material, about 18-31 mg of unsorted bulk tissue, was used to co-extract RNA and DNA. Sequencing was carried out using tumor tissue from primary liver carcinoma. Source of these receptors: a man aged 35 to 55 with primary liver carcinoma and hepatitis B virus infection.

V usage is TRBV11-1 and J usage is TRBJ2-4, with TRBD2 matching over 13 bases. This CDR3 comprises 17 residues. Per the germline V gene, CDR1 is SGHAT and CDR2 is FQDESV (reference sequence). CDR3 loop: CDSSFPGTSGTKKFQYF. For the CDR3, the DNA is TGTGACAGTAGCTTTCCCGGGACTAGCGGGACCAAAAAGTTTCAGTACTTC.

As concerns this clonotype: A junction boundary mismatches the germline segment, possibly from a read error. The rearrangement joins TRBV6-1 to TRBJ2-3; no firm D call. The CDR3 loop spans 13 amino acids. Germline values: CDR1 MNHNS, CDR2 SASEGT. The CDR3 spells CAITPGYTNTQYF. The DNA of the CDR3 is TGTGCCATCACACCGGGCTACACAAATACGCAGTATTTT.

Concerning this clonotype itself: At one of its ends the junction is not consistent with the germline gene, which may arise from a read error. The chain combines TRBV29-1 with TRBJ2-7; TRBD1 agrees at 10 bases. The CDR3 runs 16 residues. Looked up from germline, CDR1 is SQVTM and CDR2 is ANQGSEA. The CDR3 reads CSVDVGTGVLSYEQYF. Here the CDR3 DNA reads TGCAGCGTTGACGTGGGGACAGGGGTCCTCTCCTACGAGCAATACTTC.

This clonotype has only a few counts. A read error may produce the germline difference seen at one junction end. The genes are TRBV28 and TRBJ2-3; D is perhaps TRBD1 or TRBD2 (5 bases each). The CDR3 loop spans 17 amino acids. CDR1 and CDR2 from the germline V gene are MDHEN and SYDVKM. Here the CDR3 DNA reads TGTGCCAGCAGTTTCCAGGGAAAGGGTGCGGGCACAGATATGCAGTATTTT. This sequence encodes CASSFQGKGAGTDMQYF.

As concerns this clonotype: Germline is not matched at one junction end, which may reflect a read error. The chain uses TRBV7-9 and TRBJ2-3, with 11 bases that match TRBD2. The CDR3 spans 19 residues. From germline, CDR1 is SEHNR and CDR2 FQNEAQ (reference sequence). CDR3 sequence (DNA): TGTGCCAGCAGCCAAAGCCTAGCGGGAGGACGAATCCGCACAGATACGCGGTATTTT. Translating gives CASSQSLAGGRIRTDTRYF. The whole variable domain, remainder taken from reference TRBV7-9 and TRBJ2-3, is DTGVSQNPRHKITKRGQNVTFRCDPISEHNRLYWYRQTLGQGPEFLTYFQNEAQLEKSRLLSDRFSAERPKGSFSTLEIQRTEQGDSAMYLCASSQSLAGGRIRTDTRYFGPGTRLTVL.

This clonotype has only a few counts. A single base separates this from a much larger clone, so it may be a read error. The chain uses TRBV7-9 and TRBJ1-2; the D gene is possibly TRBD1 (5 bases). V was trimmed by 5 bases and J by 8 bases, leaving 15 bases between them. The germline V gene encodes CDR1 SEHNR and CDR2 FQNEAQ (reference sequence). The CDR3 extends over 13 amino acids. The CDR3: CASSRQGLWGYTF. The CDR3 DNA reads TGTGCCAGCAGCCGCCAGGGCCTCTGGGGCTACACCTTC.

The genes are TRBV13 and TRBJ2-1; D is possibly TRBD1 or TRBD2 (5 bases each). The length of the CDR3 is 14 residues. V lost 4 bases and J lost 10, with 17 bases in between. CDR1 and CDR2 (germline): PRHDT, FYEKMQ (reference sequence). The CDR3 here is CASSSRQRAGEQFF. CDR3 DNA sequence: TGTGCCAGCAGCTCCAGACAGAGGGCCGGAGAGCAGTTCTTC.

The V gene is TRBV30, the J gene TRBJ2-5; perhaps TRBD1 as D (6 bases). Per germline, CDR1 GTSNPN and CDR2 SVGIG (reference sequence). The CDR3 loop spans 13 amino acids. CDR3 sequence reads: CVLNKVGAETQYF. The CDR3 DNA reads as TGTGTCTTAAACAAAGTGGGGGCAGAAACCCAGTACTTC.

As for this clonotype: This CDR3 is missing its conserved last phenylalanine or tryptophan, likely due to a read error. The CDR3 DNA reads TGTGCCAACAGCCCCCTCTTTGCCGAGAGCAATGAGCAGTTCTTA. Its protein product is CANSPLFAESNEQFL. The rearrangement uses TRBV11-3 and TRBJ2-1; no reliable D call. The CDR3 runs 15 residues. Germline values: CDR1 SGHNT, CDR2 YENEEA.

The chain combines TRBV29-1 with TRBJ2-7; tentative D call: TRBD2 (5 bases). The CDR3 has 12 residues. Looked up from germline, CDR1 is SQVTM and CDR2 is ANQGSEA. CDR3: CSAGWGNYEQYF. The CDR3 DNA follows: TGCAGTGCGGGTTGGGGTAATTATGAGCAGTACTTC.

A word on this clonotype: The CDR3 end shows no conserved phenylalanine or tryptophan, and so a read error is likely. The chain couples TRBV11-2 to TRBJ2-3, with D hard to call. Germline values: CDR1 SGHAT, CDR2 FQNNGV. The CDR3 has 14 amino acids. The CDR3 loop reads CAISINRQGDTQYL. The CDR3 nucleotides are TGTGCCATCAGCATAAACCGACAAGGGGATACGCAGTATTTA.

The sample holds one count of this clonotype. One end of the junction does not line up with germline, which may come from a read error. This chain connects TRBV12-3 or TRBV12-4 to TRBJ2-3, with D perhaps TRBD2 (5 bases). This CDR3 is built from 15 residues. CDR3 sequence: CTSSSDWTVGDTQYF. DNA of the CDR3: TGTACCAGCAGTTCCGACTGGACTGTTGGGGATACGCAATATTTT.

A word on this clonotype: A read error may produce the germline difference seen at one junction end. This chain joins TRBV6-5 and TRBJ2-1, with D tentatively TRBD1 or TRBD2 (5 bases each). The CDR3 is 16 amino acids. Per germline, CDR1 MNHEY and CDR2 SVGAGI. CDR3 protein: CAGSLGTSGSYNEQFF. The CDR3 nucleotides are TGTGCTGGCAGTCTGGGGACCAGCGGCTCCTATAATGAGCAGTTCTTC.

For the CDR3, the DNA is TGTGCCAGCAGCCATGTTGAGGATGGTAGCGGGGGGACAGATACGCAGTATTTT. It specifies CASSHVEDGSGGTDTQYF. The J gene is TRBJ2-3, the V gene TRBV4-2; 10 positions agree with TRBD2. This CDR3 is built from 18 residues. The V segment lost 3 bases and the J segment 3 bases; nucleotides outside the gene matches: 12. Germline V CDR1 and CDR2: LGHNA, YNFKEQ.

V usage is TRBV11-2 and J usage is TRBJ2-2, with TRBD2 as a possible D gene (5 bases). Germline V gives CDR1 SGHAT, CDR2 FQNNGV. The CDR3 has 17 amino acids. This chain's CDR3 is CISSLDRRGRDTGELFF. Here the CDR3 DNA reads TGTATCAGCAGCTTAGATCGTCGGGGTAGGGACACCGGGGAGCTGTTTTTT.